The following is a T cell receptor beta chain sequence with its context. There is no known antigen for this receptor. No much larger clone exists at a distance of one base, and base qualities are not known. The data derive from a study of blood T cell repertoires in COVID-19 (dated by TCRdb to about 2020). Study-wide context: Samples from collaborators originated in the United States, Italy and Spain and spanned both the acute and convalescent phases of COVID-19. Samples came from the ongoing ImmuneRACE study (first 160 participants) plus 1,254 subjects from 6 global collaborators. The sample metadata nearly always contained a de-identified subject ID, COVID-19 status, age in years and sex. The material from the prospective study consisted of cDNA or gDNA derived from T cells, B-cell-depleted T cells, or PBMCs. HLA class I and class II types, where available, came from metadata supplied by the sample provider rather than from assay-based typing. The repertoires were released in a freely available public database meant as a resource for research on the immune response to SARS-CoV-2. Deeply sampled blood TCRbeta repertoires from subjects exposed to, actively infected with, or recovered from COVID-19 were included in the dataset. Overall study results and their limits: How much clinical and demographic metadata was included differed by source and by participant, and the metadata was provided uncurated.

Collaborating institutions collected whole blood in K2EDTA tubes following their own protocols. For TCRbeta analysis, collaborators shipped samples as frozen whole blood, isolated PBMCs, or DNA extracted from either of those sample types. The immunoSEQ Assay, a bias-controlled multiplex PCR, was used to amplify TCRbeta CDR3 regions from genomic DNA. In the authors' own workflow: The number of nucleated cells in each sample was estimated by amplification of reference gene primers within the assay. To quantify the absolute abundance of each unique TCRbeta CDR3 rearrangement, sequence reads were collapsed and filtered. For each sample, productive Simpson clonality was calculated as the square root of Simpson's diversity index across productive rearrangements. The source is immuneACCESS, and TCRdb retained only in-frame sequences with V and J called. Part of the clones is not carried over; for the studies checked, unresolved V genes explain less than half of this, and the remainder is unexplained. V and J calls and clone size are copied from that table; D and trimming were computed from the DNA. Recorded for this sample are 130,000 or so clones; roughly 84% of them occurred a single time. The top ten clonotypes cover 3% to 4% of the sample.

The CDR3, from cysteine to phenylalanine, totals 16 residues. The DNA shown is the 48-base CDR3, in frame from base 1. Trimming removed 1 base from V and 2 bases from J, leaving 15 bases between the germline ends. The germline V gene (reference sequence) provides CDR1 SGHKS and CDR2 YYEKEE. The source of this sequence is a man aged 55 to 70 with acute or convalescent COVID-19. This receptor chain uses TRBV5-5 and TRBJ1-1, with a weak D call of TRBD1 (5 bases match). The sample consisted of peripheral blood. The CDR3 is CASSLSGAAINTEAFF. The DNA is as follows: TGTGCCAGCAGCTTGAGCGGGGCCGCTATTAACACTGAAGCTTTCTTT.